The T cell receptor (beta chain) described here comes from a study of blood T cell repertoires in COVID-19. Profiled with immunoSEQ multiplex PCR; TCRdb holds only in-frame clones, not every one. In the table there are a few hundred thousand clones, around nine tenths of which are singletons. CDR1 and CDR2 (germline): MNHEY, SVGAGI. V dropped 6 bases and J dropped 6 bases, with 12 bases sitting between them. This CDR3 region has 13 residues. The TCR comes from a man between 60 and 75 years old who had recovered from COVID-19. Input material: peripheral blood. The chain couples TRBV6-5 to TRBJ1-5; possibly TRBD1 for D (6 bases). DNA of the CDR3: TGTGCCAGCAGAACAGGGTACCGTCAGCCCCAGCATTTT. Its protein is CASRTGYRQPQHF.